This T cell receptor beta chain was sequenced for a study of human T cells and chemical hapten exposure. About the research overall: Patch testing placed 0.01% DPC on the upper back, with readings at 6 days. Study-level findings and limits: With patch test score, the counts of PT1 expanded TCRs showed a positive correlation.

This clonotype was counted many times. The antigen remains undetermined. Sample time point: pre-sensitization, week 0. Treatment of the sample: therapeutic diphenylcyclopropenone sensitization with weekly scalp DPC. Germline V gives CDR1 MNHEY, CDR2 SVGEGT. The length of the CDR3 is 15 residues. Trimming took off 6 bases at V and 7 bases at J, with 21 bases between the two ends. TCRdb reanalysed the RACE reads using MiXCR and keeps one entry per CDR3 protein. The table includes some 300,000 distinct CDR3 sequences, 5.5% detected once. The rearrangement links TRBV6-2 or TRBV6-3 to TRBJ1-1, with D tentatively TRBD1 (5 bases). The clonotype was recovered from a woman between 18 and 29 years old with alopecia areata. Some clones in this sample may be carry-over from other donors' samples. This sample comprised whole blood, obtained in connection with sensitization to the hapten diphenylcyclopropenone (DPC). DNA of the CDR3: TGTGCCAGCAGATACCCGACGGGCGGGCAGGGTGAAGCTTTCTTT. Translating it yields CASRYPTGGQGEAFF.